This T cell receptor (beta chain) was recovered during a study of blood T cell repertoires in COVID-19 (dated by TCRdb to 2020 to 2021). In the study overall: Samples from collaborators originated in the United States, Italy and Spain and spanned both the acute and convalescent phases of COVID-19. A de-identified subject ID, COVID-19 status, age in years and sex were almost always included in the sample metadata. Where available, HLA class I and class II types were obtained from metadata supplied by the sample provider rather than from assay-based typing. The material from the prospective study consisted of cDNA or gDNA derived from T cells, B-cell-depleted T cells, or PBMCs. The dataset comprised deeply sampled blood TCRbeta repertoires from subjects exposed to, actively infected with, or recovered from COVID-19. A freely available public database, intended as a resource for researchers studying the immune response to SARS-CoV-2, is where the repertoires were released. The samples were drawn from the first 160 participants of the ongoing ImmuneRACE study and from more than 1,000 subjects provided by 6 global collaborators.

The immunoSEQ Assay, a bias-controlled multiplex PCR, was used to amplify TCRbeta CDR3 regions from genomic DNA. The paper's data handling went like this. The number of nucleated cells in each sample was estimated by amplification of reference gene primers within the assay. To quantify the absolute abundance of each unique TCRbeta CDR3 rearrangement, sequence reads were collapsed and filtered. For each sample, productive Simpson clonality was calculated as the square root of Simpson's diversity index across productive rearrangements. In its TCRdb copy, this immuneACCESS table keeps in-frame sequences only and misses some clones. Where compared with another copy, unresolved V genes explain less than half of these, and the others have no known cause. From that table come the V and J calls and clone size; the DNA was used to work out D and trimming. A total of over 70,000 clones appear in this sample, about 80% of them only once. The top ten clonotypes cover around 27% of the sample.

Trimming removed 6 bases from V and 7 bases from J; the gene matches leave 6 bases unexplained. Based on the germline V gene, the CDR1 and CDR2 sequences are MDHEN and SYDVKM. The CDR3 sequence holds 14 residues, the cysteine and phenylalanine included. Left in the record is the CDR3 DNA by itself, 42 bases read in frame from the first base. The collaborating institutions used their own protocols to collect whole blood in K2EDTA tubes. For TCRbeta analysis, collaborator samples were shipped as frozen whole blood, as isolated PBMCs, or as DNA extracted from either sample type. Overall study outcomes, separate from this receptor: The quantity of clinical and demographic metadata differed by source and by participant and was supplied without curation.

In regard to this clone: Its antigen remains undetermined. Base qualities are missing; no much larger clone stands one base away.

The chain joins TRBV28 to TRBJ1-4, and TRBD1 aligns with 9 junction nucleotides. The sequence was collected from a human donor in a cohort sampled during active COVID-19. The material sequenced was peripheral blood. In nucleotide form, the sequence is TGTGCCAGCAGGCTACAGGGGGCGGTTGAAAAACTGTTTTTT. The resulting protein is CASRLQGAVEKLFF.